Listed below are T cell receptor beta chains from one sample, sequenced in a study of blood T cell repertoires in COVID-19. Using immunoSEQ multiplex PCR, the repertoire was profiled, and TCRdb retains in-frame clones only, with some absent. The table includes around 310,000 clones, 70% to 90% detected once. What was sequenced was peripheral blood. These receptors were taken from a woman aged 55-75 years with acute or convalescent COVID-19. Both conserved end residues are part of each CDR3. The D gene is left open where the match is weak. Clone size is stated in some rows and not others, as once, few, many or a class when expanded.

clone_size,j_call,d_call,v_call,cdr3_aa,cdr3_nt
NA,TRBJ2-7,NA,TRBV29-1,CSVRGASDYEQYF,TGCAGCGTTCGGGGAGCGAGCGACTACGAGCAGTACTTC
NA,TRBJ2-2,NA,TRBV18,CASSPGQNTGELFF,TGTGCCAGCTCACCCGGACAGAACACCGGGGAGCTGTTTTTT
NA,TRBJ2-2,TRBD1,TRBV7-3,CASSLYPGGNTGELFF,TGTGCCAGCAGCTTATACCCAGGGGGCAACACCGGGGAGCTGTTTTTT
NA,TRBJ2-2,NA,TRBV28,CASSLTLPGELFF,TGTGCCAGCAGTTTAACCCTACCCGGGGAGCTGTTTTTT
NA,TRBJ2-3,TRBD2,TRBV10-3,CAIRVLAGGGTDTQYF,TGTGCCATCAGAGTACTAGCGGGGGGTGGCACAGATACGCAGTATTTT
NA,TRBJ2-7,TRBD1,TRBV27,CASSSRTGGLYEQYF,TGTGCCAGCAGTTCACGGACAGGGGGCCTCTACGAGCAGTACTTC
NA,TRBJ1-4,TRBD1,TRBV7-2,CASSLVTGALNEKLFF,TGTGCCAGCAGCTTGGTAACAGGGGCCTTAAATGAAAAACTGTTTTTT
NA,TRBJ1-1,NA,TRBV27,CASSFQGILNTEAFF,TGTGCCAGCAGTTTCCAGGGAATACTCAACACTGAAGCTTTCTTT
NA,TRBJ2-1,NA,TRBV11-2,CASSLDNPRMDEQFF,TGTGCCAGCAGCTTAGATAATCCGAGGATGGATGAGCAGTTCTTC
NA,TRBJ1-6,NA,TRBV4-2,CASSQDLGERFHF,TGTGCCAGCAGCCAAGATTTAGGAGAACGATTCCACTTT
once,TRBJ2-7,NA,TRBV15,CATSREGLSYEQYF,TGTGCCACCAGCAGAGAGGGCCTCTCCTACGAGCAGTACTTC
NA,TRBJ2-7,NA,TRBV24-1,CATSDGGTYEQYF,TGTGCCACCAGTGATGGAGGAACATACGAGCAGTACTTC
NA,TRBJ1-3,NA,TRBV6-5,CASSKGVSGNTIYF,TGTGCCAGCAGTAAGGGGGTATCTGGAAACACCATATATTTT
NA,TRBJ1-1,TRBD1,TRBV9,CASSAFDRGTEAFF,TGTGCCAGCAGCGCCTTCGACAGGGGCACTGAAGCTTTCTTT
NA,TRBJ2-6,NA,TRBV29-1,CSVSSEAGANVLTF,TGCAGCGTTTCCAGTGAGGCTGGGGCCAACGTCCTGACTTTC
once,TRBJ2-2,NA,TRBV6-2/TRBV6-3,CASSSGQNTGELFF,TGTGCCAGCAGTTCGGGACAGAACACCGGGGAGCTGTTTTTT
NA,TRBJ2-7,TRBD2,TRBV3-1/TRBV3-2,CASSQGLADSYEQYF,TGTGCCAGCAGCCAAGGGCTAGCGGACTCCTACGAGCAGTACTTC
NA,TRBJ1-5,NA,TRBV19,CASNLGLGGSQPQHF,TGTGCCAGTAATTTAGGGCTCGGGGGAAGTCAGCCCCAGCATTTT
NA,TRBJ2-3,TRBD2,TRBV11-3,CASSLTSGTDTQYF,TGTGCCAGCAGCCTCACTAGCGGCACAGATACGCAGTATTTT
NA,TRBJ1-5,TRBD1,TRBV18,CASSPNRGDNQPQHF,TGTGCCAGCTCACCCAACAGGGGAGATAATCAGCCCCAGCATTTT
NA,TRBJ1-1,NA,TRBV2,CASSTRNRGTEAFF,TGTGCCAGCAGTACGAGAAACCGGGGCACTGAAGCTTTCTTT
NA,TRBJ1-2,TRBD1,TRBV28,CASTRVGTGNGYTF,TGTGCCAGCACCAGGGTGGGGACAGGAAATGGCTACACCTTC
NA,TRBJ2-3,TRBD2,TRBV19,CASRRTSGSTDTQYF,TGTGCCAGTAGGCGGACTAGCGGGAGCACAGATACGCAGTATTTT
NA,TRBJ2-3,NA,TRBV20-1,CSAQYTDTQYF,TGCAGTGCCCAGTACACAGATACGCAGTATTTT
NA,TRBJ2-2,TRBD2,TRBV7-9,CASSLVSGGTGELFF,TGTGCCAGCAGCTTAGTAAGCGGGGGAACCGGGGAGCTGTTTTTT
NA,TRBJ1-5,NA,TRBV6-5,CASSSGSNQPQHF,TGTGCCAGCAGTTCAGGGAGCAATCAGCCCCAGCATTTT
NA,TRBJ2-7,TRBD1,TRBV25-1,CASTGGNHEQYF,TGTGCCAGCACAGGGGGCAACCACGAGCAGTACTTC
once,TRBJ2-4,NA,TRBV10-3,CAISESNTIQYF,TGTGCCATCAGTGAGTCGAACACGATTCAGTACTTC
NA,TRBJ2-3,TRBD1,TRBV28,CASSTPGTGVTDTQYF,TGTGCCAGCAGTACCCCCGGGACAGGGGTCACAGATACGCAGTATTTT
NA,TRBJ2-1,NA,TRBV7-9,CASSLVTTYNEQFF,TGTGCCAGCAGCTTAGTAACTACTTACAATGAGCAGTTCTTC
NA,TRBJ2-7,TRBD1,TRBV6-5,CASILTGINEQYF,TGTGCCAGCATATTGACAGGGATAAACGAGCAGTACTTC
NA,TRBJ2-3,TRBD2,TRBV11-3,CASSSRSGGTDTQYF,TGTGCCAGCAGCTCTCGTTCGGGGGGGACAGATACGCAGTATTTT
NA,TRBJ2-1,TRBD2,TRBV4-1,CASSHGISGRFSRQFF,TGCGCCAGCAGCCACGGGATTAGCGGGAGGTTTAGTAGGCAGTTCTTC
NA,TRBJ1-1,TRBD1,TRBV27,CASSPSRQGWTEAFF,TGTGCCAGCAGTCCCTCTCGACAGGGTTGGACTGAAGCTTTCTTT
NA,TRBJ1-4,TRBD1,TRBV23-1,CASSPDRECTEKLFF,TGCGCCAGCAGTCCGGACAGGGAGTGCACCGAAAAACTGTTTTTT
NA,TRBJ1-2,NA,TRBV9,CASSPSPSNYGYTF,TGTGCCAGCAGCCCCTCCCCGAGTAACTATGGCTACACCTTC
NA,TRBJ2-7,NA,TRBV3-1/TRBV3-2,CASSQDWSLASDEQYF,TGTGCCAGCAGCCAAGATTGGAGTCTAGCGTCGGACGAGCAGTACTTC
NA,TRBJ2-1,NA,TRBV2,CASSEGRSSYNEQFF,TGTGCCAGCAGTGAAGGAAGGAGCTCCTACAATGAGCAGTTCTTC
once,TRBJ1-3,NA,TRBV7-2,CASSSLEAGGNTIYF,TGTGCCAGCAGCTCCTTGGAGGCGGGGGGAAACACCATATATTTT
once,TRBJ1-1,TRBD1,TRBV7-8,CASSSRGQGVNTEAFF,TGTGCCAGCAGCTCAAGGGGACAGGGGGTGAACACTGAAGCTTTCTTT
NA,TRBJ1-2,NA,TRBV19,CASSIQGRPNYGYTF,TGTGCCAGTAGTATTCAGGGCCGCCCCAACTATGGCTACACCTTC
NA,TRBJ1-1,NA,TRBV4-1,CASSQGAAQAFF,TGCGCCAGCAGCCAAGGGGCCGCTCAAGCTTTCTTT
NA,TRBJ2-5,NA,TRBV6-5,CASSYGGRVETQYF,TGTGCCAGCAGTTACGGCGGCAGGGTAGAGACCCAGTACTTC
NA,TRBJ2-7,NA,TRBV7-9,CASSLLFQPGDEQYF,TGTGCCAGCAGCTTACTTTTCCAGCCGGGTGACGAGCAGTACTTC
NA,TRBJ1-4,TRBD1,TRBV7-9,CASSVPGQAEKLFF,TGTGCCAGCAGCGTCCCGGGACAGGCAGAAAAACTGTTTTTT
NA,TRBJ2-7,NA,TRBV6-2/TRBV6-3,CASSPQAGAHNEQYF,TGTGCCAGCAGTCCGCAAGCAGGCGCCCACAACGAGCAGTACTTC
NA,TRBJ2-7,NA,TRBV27,CASSWRDYEQYF,TGTGCCAGCAGTTGGCGGGACTACGAGCAGTACTTC
once,TRBJ1-5,TRBD1,TRBV10-3,CAIRGQGAWQPQHF,TGTGCCATCAGAGGACAGGGGGCCTGGCAGCCCCAGCATTTT
NA,TRBJ1-6,TRBD1,TRBV2,CASSVSPSGQGASGNSPLHF,TGTGCCAGCAGTGTGTCCCCTTCGGGACAGGGGGCTTCTGGTAATTCACCCCTCCACTTT
NA,TRBJ1-2,NA,TRBV18,CASSLTENYGYTF,TGTGCCAGCTCACTGACAGAGAACTATGGCTACACCTTC
NA,TRBJ1-2,NA,TRBV3-1/TRBV3-2,CASSQGHLNYGYTF,TGTGCCAGCAGCCAAGGACACCTTAACTATGGCTACACCTTC
once,TRBJ1-5,TRBD1,TRBV7-2,CASSLTGTGHRQPQHF,TGTGCCAGCAGCTTAACCGGGACAGGGCATCGTCAGCCCCAGCATTTT